This T cell receptor beta chain was recorded in a study of blood T cell repertoires in COVID-19. The overall study: Specimens from acute and convalescent COVID-19 originated in the United States, Italy and Spain. The cDNA or gDNA used as material had been derived from T cells, B-cell-depleted T cells, or PBMCs.

Cohorts were based on clinical histories the participants reported. In the authors' workflow: Amplification of reference gene primers provided the estimated nucleated cell counts. Using immunoSEQ multiplex PCR, the repertoire was profiled, and TCRdb retains in-frame clones only, with some absent. Clone size and the V and J calls come from that table; the DNA yielded D and trimming. The sample yields approximately 320,000 clones, roughly 90% seen once. There are 13 residues in the CDR3. Germline V lookup: CDR1 MNHEY, CDR2 SVGEGT. After removal of 5 bases from V and 4 bases from J, the junction contained 3 bases not matched to a gene.

The receptor's source is a woman aged 18-35 years who had recovered from COVID-19. V is TRBV6-2 or TRBV6-3 and J is TRBJ2-7; the match to TRBD1 covers 9 bases. Sequenced sample: PBMCs or T cells enriched from blood (not recorded which). CDR3 DNA: TGTGCCAGCAGTCGGGACAGGGTGTACGAGCAGTACTTC. Translation: CASSRDRVYEQYF.